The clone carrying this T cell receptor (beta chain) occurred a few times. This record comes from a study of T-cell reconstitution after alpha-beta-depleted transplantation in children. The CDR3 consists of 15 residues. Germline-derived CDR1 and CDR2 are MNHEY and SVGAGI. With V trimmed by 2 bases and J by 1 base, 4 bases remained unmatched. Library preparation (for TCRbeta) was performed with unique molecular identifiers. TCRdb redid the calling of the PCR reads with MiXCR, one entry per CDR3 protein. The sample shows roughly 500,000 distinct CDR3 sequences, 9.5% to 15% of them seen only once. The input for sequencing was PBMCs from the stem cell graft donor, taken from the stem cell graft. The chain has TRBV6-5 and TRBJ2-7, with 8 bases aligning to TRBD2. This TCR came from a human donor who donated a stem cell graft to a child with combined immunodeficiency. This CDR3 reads CASSYRGGRSYEQYF. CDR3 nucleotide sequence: TGTGCCAGCAGTTACCGGGGCGGGAGGTCCTACGAGCAGTACTTC.